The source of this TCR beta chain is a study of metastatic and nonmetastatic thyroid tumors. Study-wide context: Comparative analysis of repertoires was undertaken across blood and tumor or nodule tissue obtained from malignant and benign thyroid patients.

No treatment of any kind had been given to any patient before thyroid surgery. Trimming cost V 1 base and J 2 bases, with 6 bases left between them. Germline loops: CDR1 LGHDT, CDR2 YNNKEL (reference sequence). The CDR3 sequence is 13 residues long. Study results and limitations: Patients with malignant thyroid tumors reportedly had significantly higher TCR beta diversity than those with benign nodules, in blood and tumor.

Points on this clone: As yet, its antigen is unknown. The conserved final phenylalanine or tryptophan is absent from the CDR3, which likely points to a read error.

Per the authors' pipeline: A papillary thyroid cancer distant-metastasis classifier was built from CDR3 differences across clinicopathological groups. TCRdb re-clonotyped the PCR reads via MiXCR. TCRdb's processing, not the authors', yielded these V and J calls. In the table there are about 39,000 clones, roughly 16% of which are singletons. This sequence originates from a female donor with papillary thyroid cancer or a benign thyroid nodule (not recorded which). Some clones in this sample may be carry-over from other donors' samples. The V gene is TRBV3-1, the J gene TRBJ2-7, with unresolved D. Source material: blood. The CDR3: CASSQVVAYEQYL. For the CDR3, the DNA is TGTGCCAGCAGCCAAGTTGTGGCCTACGAGCAGTACCTC.